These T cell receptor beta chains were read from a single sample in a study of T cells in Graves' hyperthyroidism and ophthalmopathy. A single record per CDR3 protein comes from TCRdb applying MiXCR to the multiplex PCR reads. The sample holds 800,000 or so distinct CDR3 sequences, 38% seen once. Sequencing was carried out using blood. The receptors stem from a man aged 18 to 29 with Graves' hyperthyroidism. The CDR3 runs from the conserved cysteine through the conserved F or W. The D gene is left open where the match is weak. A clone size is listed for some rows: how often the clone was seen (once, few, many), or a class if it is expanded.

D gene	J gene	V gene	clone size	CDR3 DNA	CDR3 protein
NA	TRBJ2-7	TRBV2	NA	TGTGCCAGCATCCCCTTCCCGGGACACAGTTACGAGCAGTACTTC	CASIPFPGHSYEQYF
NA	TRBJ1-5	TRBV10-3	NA	TGTGCTCTTCTTGGGACGGGGGGTGGTCAGCCCCAGCATTTT	CALLGTGGGQPQHF
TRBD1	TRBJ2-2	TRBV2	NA	TGTGCCAGCAGCGCACCGGGACAGGGCCCCGCCGGGGAGCTGTTTTTT	CASSAPGQGPAGELFF
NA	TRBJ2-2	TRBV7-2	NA	TGTGCCAGCTCACCACCCCCAGGGGAGAGCGGGGAGCTGTTTTTT	CASSPPPGESGELFF
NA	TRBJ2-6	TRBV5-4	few	TGTGCCAGCAGCCCGGGACGGGCCTCTGGGGCCAACGTCCTGACTTTC	CASSPGRASGANVLTF
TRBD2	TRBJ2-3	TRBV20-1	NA	TGCAGTGCTGGAGGCTGGGGGTCCAGCGGGGTCAAAGTGTCCACCACAGATACGCAGTATTTT	CSAGGWGSSGVKVSTTDTQYF
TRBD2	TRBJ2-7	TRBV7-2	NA	TGTGCCAGCAGTTCGGGACTAGCGGGAGGGACCTACGAGCAGTACTTC	CASSSGLAGGTYEQYF
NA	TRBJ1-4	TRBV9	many	TGTGCCAGCAGCGTAGGGATCGGAGGTGAAAAACTGTTTTTT	CASSVGIGGEKLFF
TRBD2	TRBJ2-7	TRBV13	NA	TGTGCCAGCAGCCCCTCCCATAGCGGGAGAGGCGAGCAGTACTTC	CASSPSHSGRGEQYF
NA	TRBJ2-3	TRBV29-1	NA	TGCAGCGTCCAAAATACAGATACGCAGTATTTT	CSVQNTDTQYF
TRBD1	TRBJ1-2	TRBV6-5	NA	TGTGCCAGCAGCGAGGCCGGGAGACAGGGAACTAACTATGGCTACACCTTC	CASSEAGRQGTNYGYTF
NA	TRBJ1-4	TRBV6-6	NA	TGTGCCAGCAACGCACTAGGGACTCGGGAAAAACTGTTTTTT	CASNALGTREKLFF
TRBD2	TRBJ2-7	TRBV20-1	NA	TGCAGTGCTAGAAGTCCTAGCGGGGAGTCCTACGAGCAGTACTTC	CSARSPSGESYEQYF
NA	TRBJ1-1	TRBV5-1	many	TGTGCCAGCAGCCTGGGCTCGGGAACTGAAGCTTTCTTT	CASSLGSGTEAFF
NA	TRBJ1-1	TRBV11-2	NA	TGTGCCAGCCCGGAGGGGGACACTGAAGCTTTCTTT	CASPEGDTEAFF
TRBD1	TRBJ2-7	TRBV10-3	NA	TGTGCCAGCATCCCGGCGACAGGGGAGGCCTACGAGCAGTACTTC	CASIPATGEAYEQYF
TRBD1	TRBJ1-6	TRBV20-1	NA	TGCAGTGCTAGATCCTACCTCAGGGGGTTGGGCTCACCCCTCCACTTT	CSARSYLRGLGSPLHF
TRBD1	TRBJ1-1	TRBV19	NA	TGTGCCAGTAGTATAACAGGGGGTATCACTGAAGCTTTCTTT	CASSITGGITEAFF
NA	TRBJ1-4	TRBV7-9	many	TGTGCCAGCAGCTTAGGGGGCAGTTTTAATGAAAAACTGTTTTTT	CASSLGGSFNEKLFF
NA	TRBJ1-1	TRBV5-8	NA	TGTGCCAGCAGCCCACAGGGCCGGAACACTGAAGCTTTCTTT	CASSPQGRNTEAFF
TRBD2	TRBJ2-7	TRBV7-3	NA	TGCGCCAGCAGCCACCGACTAGCGGGGGTCGGAGGCGAGCAGTACTTC	CASSHRLAGVGGEQYF
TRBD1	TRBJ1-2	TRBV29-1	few	TGCAGCGTTGAGGACAGGGGAAACTATGGCTACACCTTC	CSVEDRGNYGYTF
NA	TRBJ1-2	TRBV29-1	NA	TGCAGCGTTCCAACCCCCAAGGCAGGTTTTGGAGGCTACACCTTC	CSVPTPKAGFGGYTF
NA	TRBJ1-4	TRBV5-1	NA	TGCGCCAGCAGTTCGGAGGGGGCAACTAATGAAAAACTGTTTTTT	CASSSEGATNEKLFF
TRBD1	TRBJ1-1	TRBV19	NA	TGTGCCAGTAGTACGGACAGGGTTGGTGAAGCTTTCTTT	CASSTDRVGEAFF
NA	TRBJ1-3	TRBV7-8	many	TGTGCCAGCAGCTTAGACGGGGTCGGCGGAAACACCATATATTTT	CASSLDGVGGNTIYF
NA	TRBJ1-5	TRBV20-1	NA	TGCAGTGCTAGAGCCCCCGAGGGCATAAGTAGCAATCAGCCCCAGCATTTT	CSARAPEGISSNQPQHF
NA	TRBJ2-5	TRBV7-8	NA	TGTGCCAGCAGCGTTGTGGGCCCGGTGGAGACCCAGTACTTC	CASSVVGPVETQYF
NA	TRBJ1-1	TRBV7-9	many	TGTGCCAGCAGCTTAGCCAGGACCACTGAAGCTTTCTTT	CASSLARTTEAFF
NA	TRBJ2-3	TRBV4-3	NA	TGCGCCAGCAGCCCAAGGATAGGCCCCGATACGCAGTATTTT	CASSPRIGPDTQYF
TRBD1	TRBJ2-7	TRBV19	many	TGTGCCAGTAGTACCCGGGACAGGGCGGACGAGCAGTACTTC	CASSTRDRADEQYF
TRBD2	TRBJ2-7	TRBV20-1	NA	TGCAGGCTAGGCCGGGGGGGAGGTCTCTTCTACGAGCAGTACTTC	CRLGRGGGLFYEQYF
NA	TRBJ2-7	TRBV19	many	TGTGCCAGTAGTATGTCGGCTACCTCCGCCGAGCAGTACTTC	CASSMSATSAEQYF
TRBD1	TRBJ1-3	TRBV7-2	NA	TGTGCCAGCAGGACAGGGGGCGCGGGATATGGAAACACCATATATTTT	CASRTGGAGYGNTIYF
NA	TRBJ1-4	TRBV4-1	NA	TGCGCCAGCAGCCAAGGGTTGTTGGGAGAAGAAAAACTGCTTTTT	CASSQGLLGEEKLLF
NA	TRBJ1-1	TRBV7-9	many	TGTGCCAGCAGCCCACTCGGGAGGAGATGGAACACTGAAGCTTTCTTT	CASSPLGRRWNTEAFF
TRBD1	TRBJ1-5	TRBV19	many	TGTGCCACCGGACAGGGGAGCCAGCCCCAGCATTTT	CATGQGSQPQHF